The rows below give T cell receptor beta chains drawn from one sample of a study of human T cells and chemical hapten exposure. TCRdb re-derived calls from the RACE reads in MiXCR, one entry per CDR3 protein. Here the sample spans some 200,000 distinct CDR3 sequences, roughly 30% being singletons. This specimen was whole blood, taken in connection with sensitization to the hapten diphenylcyclopropenone (DPC). The receptor set was obtained from a woman in her 30s with alopecia areata. Some clones in this sample may be carry-over from other donors' samples. Both conserved end residues are part of each CDR3. The order of the fields is V gene, clone size, J gene, D gene, CDR3 DNA, CDR3 protein. A D gene is named only where the DNA matches it firmly. Rows may omit the clone size; those that give it use once, few, many or a size class.

V gene: TRBV6-2/TRBV6-3; clone size: -; J gene: TRBJ1-1; D gene: -; CDR3 DNA: TGTGCCAGCACCAACGAGTGGAACACTGAAGCTTTCTTT; CDR3 protein: CASTNEWNTEAFF
V gene: TRBV7-2; clone size: -; J gene: TRBJ1-6; D gene: -; CDR3 DNA: TGTGCCAGCAGCTCAGGGTCGGGCGGTTCACCCCTCCACTTT; CDR3 protein: CASSSGSGGSPLHF
V gene: TRBV20-1; clone size: -; J gene: TRBJ1-1; D gene: -; CDR3 DNA: TGCAGTGCTAGAGTTGGGACTGAAGCTTTCTTT; CDR3 protein: CSARVGTEAFF
V gene: TRBV11-2; clone size: -; J gene: TRBJ1-1; D gene: -; CDR3 DNA: TGTGCCAGCAGCTTAGTGCACGGGGACACTGAAGCTTTCTTT; CDR3 protein: CASSLVHGDTEAFF
V gene: TRBV28; clone size: many; J gene: TRBJ2-1; D gene: -; CDR3 DNA: TGTGCCAGCAGTTTAGAACGGTCTTACAATGAGCAGTTCTTC; CDR3 protein: CASSLERSYNEQFF
V gene: TRBV7-3; clone size: few; J gene: TRBJ2-7; D gene: -; CDR3 DNA: TGTGCCAGCAGCTTAACTTCATTCTACGAGCAGTACTTC; CDR3 protein: CASSLTSFYEQYF
V gene: TRBV29-1; clone size: -; J gene: TRBJ1-2; D gene: TRBD1; CDR3 DNA: TGCAGCGTTTCCGAGGGGGCCGCTGGCTACACCTTC; CDR3 protein: CSVSEGAAGYTF
V gene: TRBV5-6; clone size: few; J gene: TRBJ2-2; D gene: -; CDR3 DNA: TGTGCCAGCAGCTTGCCCCAGACCACCGGGGAGCTGTTTTTT; CDR3 protein: CASSLPQTTGELFF
V gene: TRBV20-1; clone size: -; J gene: TRBJ2-3; D gene: TRBD2; CDR3 DNA: TGCAGTGCCCGAGTAGCGGGATACTCAGATACGCAGTATTTT; CDR3 protein: CSARVAGYSDTQYF
V gene: TRBV29-1; clone size: few; J gene: TRBJ1-1; D gene: -; CDR3 DNA: TGCAGCGTATGGGACACGAACACTGAAGCTTTCTTT; CDR3 protein: CSVWDTNTEAFF
V gene: TRBV20-1; clone size: -; J gene: TRBJ2-3; D gene: -; CDR3 DNA: TGCAGTGCTAAATTAACAGATACGCAGTATTTT; CDR3 protein: CSAKLTDTQYF
V gene: TRBV28; clone size: few; J gene: TRBJ2-2; D gene: TRBD1; CDR3 DNA: TGTGCCCTAAGCGACAGGGGGAACACCGGGGAGCTGTTTTTT; CDR3 protein: CALSDRGNTGELFF
V gene: TRBV9; clone size: few; J gene: TRBJ2-7; D gene: TRBD2; CDR3 DNA: TGTGCCAGCAGCGTAGCGCCTAGCGGCTACGAGCAGTACTTC; CDR3 protein: CASSVAPSGYEQYF
V gene: TRBV5-1; clone size: -; J gene: TRBJ1-1; D gene: -; CDR3 DNA: TGCGCCAGCAGCCGAAACGGGGTGAACACTGAAGCTTTCTTT; CDR3 protein: CASSRNGVNTEAFF
V gene: TRBV10-3; clone size: few; J gene: TRBJ2-3; D gene: -; CDR3 DNA: TGTGCCATCAGTGAGGGGGCTACGCAGTATTTT; CDR3 protein: CAISEGATQYF
V gene: TRBV6-2/TRBV6-3; clone size: -; J gene: TRBJ1-1; D gene: -; CDR3 DNA: TGTGCCAGCAGTTACTCCCGACCCCGGGACACTGAAGCTTTCTTT; CDR3 protein: CASSYSRPRDTEAFF
V gene: TRBV7-2; clone size: -; J gene: TRBJ2-5; D gene: -; CDR3 DNA: TGTGCCAGCAGCCCATACTCGGAAGAGACCCAGTACTTC; CDR3 protein: CASSPYSEETQYF
V gene: TRBV28; clone size: -; J gene: TRBJ1-2; D gene: TRBD1; CDR3 DNA: TGTGCCAGCAGTTTCCGGGACAGGAGGTATGGCTACACCTTC; CDR3 protein: CASSFRDRRYGYTF
V gene: TRBV29-1; clone size: -; J gene: TRBJ2-7; D gene: -; CDR3 DNA: TGCAGCGTTGCCTCCGGGGGCGAGCAGTACTTC; CDR3 protein: CSVASGGEQYF
V gene: TRBV4-2; clone size: -; J gene: TRBJ1-2; D gene: -; CDR3 DNA: TGTGCCAGCAGCCAAGAGACCACAGACTATGGCTACACCTTC; CDR3 protein: CASSQETTDYGYTF
V gene: TRBV9; clone size: -; J gene: TRBJ1-2; D gene: TRBD1; CDR3 DNA: TGTGCCAGCAGCGTAGACGGGACAGGGGTTGGCTACACCTTC; CDR3 protein: CASSVDGTGVGYTF
V gene: TRBV7-2; clone size: few; J gene: TRBJ2-3; D gene: TRBD2; CDR3 DNA: TGTGCCAGCAGCCCCCTTACTAGCGGGACGCAGTATTTT; CDR3 protein: CASSPLTSGTQYF
V gene: TRBV28; clone size: few; J gene: TRBJ1-5; D gene: -; CDR3 DNA: TGTGCCAGCAGTTTAAACTTTGGACCGAACAATCAGCCCCAGCATTTT; CDR3 protein: CASSLNFGPNNQPQHF
V gene: TRBV11-2; clone size: -; J gene: TRBJ2-7; D gene: -; CDR3 DNA: TGTGCCAGCAGCCTAGAGGTCAGACGCAACTACGAGCAGTACTTC; CDR3 protein: CASSLEVRRNYEQYF
V gene: TRBV2; clone size: -; J gene: TRBJ1-1; D gene: -; CDR3 DNA: TGTGCCAGCACTGAGGAGGGTATTGGCACTGAAGCTTTCTTT; CDR3 protein: CASTEEGIGTEAFF
V gene: TRBV27; clone size: -; J gene: TRBJ2-1; D gene: TRBD2; CDR3 DNA: TGTGCCAGCAGCTCCCTAAGGACGGGGGGCTCCTACAATGAGCAGTTCTTC; CDR3 protein: CASSSLRTGGSYNEQFF
V gene: TRBV9; clone size: -; J gene: TRBJ2-5; D gene: TRBD2; CDR3 DNA: TGTGCCAGCAGCCTTGGACTAGCGGGAGGGTGGGGGCAAGAGACCCAGTACTTC; CDR3 protein: CASSLGLAGGWGQETQYF
V gene: TRBV6-5; clone size: -; J gene: TRBJ1-3; D gene: TRBD1; CDR3 DNA: TGTGCCAGCAGCCGGGTCACAGGGGTAGCGGGAAACACCATATATTTT; CDR3 protein: CASSRVTGVAGNTIYF
V gene: TRBV18; clone size: -; J gene: TRBJ2-7; D gene: -; CDR3 DNA: TGTGCCAGCTCACAACTCCGGGCGCGGGAGCAGTACTTC; CDR3 protein: CASSQLRAREQYF
V gene: TRBV20-1; clone size: -; J gene: TRBJ1-6; D gene: -; CDR3 DNA: TGCAGTGCTAGAGGTCGGCAGGGTGGGAATTCACCCCTCCACTTT; CDR3 protein: CSARGRQGGNSPLHF
V gene: TRBV28; clone size: few; J gene: TRBJ2-7; D gene: -; CDR3 DNA: TGTGCCAGCACTTCGGGCGGCTTCTCCTACGAGCAGTACTTC; CDR3 protein: CASTSGGFSYEQYF
V gene: TRBV28; clone size: few; J gene: TRBJ2-6; D gene: TRBD1; CDR3 DNA: TGTGCCAGCAGGAGAGGGACAGCTGGGGCCAACGTCCTGACTTTC; CDR3 protein: CASRRGTAGANVLTF
V gene: TRBV23-1; clone size: -; J gene: TRBJ1-5; D gene: -; CDR3 DNA: TGCGCCAGCAGTCAACCCGAGGGGGGCGTTAATCAGCCCCAGCATTTT; CDR3 protein: CASSQPEGGVNQPQHF
V gene: TRBV28; clone size: -; J gene: TRBJ2-1; D gene: TRBD1; CDR3 DNA: TGTGCCAGCAGTTTAGGAGGACAGGGGATCTCCAATGAGCAGTTCTTC; CDR3 protein: CASSLGGQGISNEQFF
V gene: TRBV27; clone size: few; J gene: TRBJ2-1; D gene: TRBD2; CDR3 DNA: TGTGCCAGCAGTATCCCCGGGACTAGCGGGGTTAATGAGCAGTTCTTC; CDR3 protein: CASSIPGTSGVNEQFF
V gene: TRBV14; clone size: many; J gene: TRBJ1-4; D gene: TRBD1; CDR3 DNA: TGTGCCAGCAGCCAAGGGGCAACAGGGGGGCGCGAAAAACTGTTTTTT; CDR3 protein: CASSQGATGGREKLFF
V gene: TRBV28; clone size: few; J gene: TRBJ2-3; D gene: -; CDR3 DNA: TGTGCCAGCAGCCACGGACAAGACAGCACAGATACGCAGTATTTT; CDR3 protein: CASSHGQDSTDTQYF
V gene: TRBV4-3; clone size: -; J gene: TRBJ2-1; D gene: -; CDR3 DNA: TGCGCCAGCAGCCCCGGCCTACTTTACAGTGAGCAGTTCTTC; CDR3 protein: CASSPGLLYSEQFF
V gene: TRBV29-1; clone size: few; J gene: TRBJ2-2; D gene: -; CDR3 DNA: TGCAGCGTTGGGAGGGATCTCACCGGGGAGCTGTTTTTT; CDR3 protein: CSVGRDLTGELFF
V gene: TRBV27; clone size: few; J gene: TRBJ1-1; D gene: -; CDR3 DNA: TGTGCCAGCAGTTGGGCTCGACGGGCGGGGAACACTGAAGCTTTCTTT; CDR3 protein: CASSWARRAGNTEAFF
V gene: TRBV6-2/TRBV6-3; clone size: -; J gene: TRBJ2-1; D gene: -; CDR3 DNA: TGTGCCAGCAGTTCTCCGACATACAATGAGCAGTTCTTC; CDR3 protein: CASSSPTYNEQFF
V gene: TRBV6-2/TRBV6-3; clone size: few; J gene: TRBJ2-3; D gene: -; CDR3 DNA: TGTGCCAGCAGTTATTTCCCGGATACGCAGTATTTT; CDR3 protein: CASSYFPDTQYF
V gene: TRBV18; clone size: -; J gene: TRBJ2-7; D gene: TRBD1; CDR3 DNA: TGTGCCAGCTCACCCAGACAGGGGGAGGAGCAGTACTTC; CDR3 protein: CASSPRQGEEQYF
V gene: TRBV28; clone size: -; J gene: TRBJ1-2; D gene: -; CDR3 DNA: TGTGCCAGCAGTTTACTGAACAGCTTAGATGGCTACACCTTC; CDR3 protein: CASSLLNSLDGYTF
V gene: TRBV5-1; clone size: many; J gene: TRBJ2-7; D gene: -; CDR3 DNA: TGCGCCAGCAGCTTGGCCGGGGCCGAGCAGTACTTC; CDR3 protein: CASSLAGAEQYF
V gene: TRBV5-1; clone size: -; J gene: TRBJ2-1; D gene: -; CDR3 DNA: TGCGCCAGCAGCTTTACCCAGCTTGAGCAGTTCTTC; CDR3 protein: CASSFTQLEQFF
V gene: TRBV5-1; clone size: -; J gene: TRBJ2-1; D gene: TRBD1; CDR3 DNA: TGCGCCAGCAGCGGAGGACAGGGGTACAATGAGCAGTTCTTC; CDR3 protein: CASSGGQGYNEQFF
V gene: TRBV12-3/TRBV12-4; clone size: -; J gene: TRBJ2-4; D gene: -; CDR3 DNA: TGTGCCAGCAGTTTACAGCCAAAAAACATTCAGTACTTC; CDR3 protein: CASSLQPKNIQYF
V gene: TRBV4-1; clone size: -; J gene: TRBJ1-6; D gene: -; CDR3 DNA: TGCGCCAGCAGCCAAGTGGGGAGCTCCTATAATTCACCCCTCCACTTT; CDR3 protein: CASSQVGSSYNSPLHF